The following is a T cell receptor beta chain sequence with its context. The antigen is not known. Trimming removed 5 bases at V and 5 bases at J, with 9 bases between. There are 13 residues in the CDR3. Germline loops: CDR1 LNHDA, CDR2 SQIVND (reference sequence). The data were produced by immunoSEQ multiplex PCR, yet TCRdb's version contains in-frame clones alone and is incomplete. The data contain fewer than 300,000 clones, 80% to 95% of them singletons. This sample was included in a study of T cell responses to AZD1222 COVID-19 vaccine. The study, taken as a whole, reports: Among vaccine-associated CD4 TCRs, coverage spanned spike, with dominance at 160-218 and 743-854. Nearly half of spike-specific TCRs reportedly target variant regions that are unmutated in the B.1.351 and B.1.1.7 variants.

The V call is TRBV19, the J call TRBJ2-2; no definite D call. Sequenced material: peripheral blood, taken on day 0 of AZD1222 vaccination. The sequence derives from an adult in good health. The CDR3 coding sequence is TGTGCCAGTAGTCCTAGGGAAACCGGGGAGCTGTTTTTT. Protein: CASSPRETGELFF.